This TCR beta chain emerged from a study of a mutant IDH1 vaccine in newly diagnosed glioma. Study as a whole: Most had both radiotherapy and temozolomide beforehand; others had only one. Visit V12 was conducted at week 35 as the safety follow-up. Visit V13 came later, at week 47.

As concerns this clone: Its antigen is still unknown.

Time point indicated: week 47, end of study. Topical imiquimod accompanied each vaccine dose, which consisted of 300 ug of mutant IDH1 20-mer peptide. CDR1 and CDR2 from the germline V gene are SGDLS and YYNGEE. Trimming left V 0 bases short and J 1 base short, with 3 bases between. The CDR3 extends over 13 amino acids. Here immunoSEQ multiplex PCR was the method, and the copy in TCRdb shows in-frame clones only, minus some. The sample records over 80,000 clones, roughly four fifths being singletons. The sample here was PBMCs, taken from a glioma patient whose treatment included an IDH1 peptide vaccine. The clonotype originates from a man aged 35-49 years with glioma. V usage is TRBV9 and J usage is TRBJ2-3; D gene unclear. The CDR3 loop is CASSVDGTDTQYF. The CDR3 nucleotides read TGTGCCAGCAGCGTAGACGGCACAGATACGCAGTATTTT.